These 9 T cell receptor beta chains were all obtained from the same sample, sequenced in a study of vaccination effects on CD4 cells after COVID-19. Expansion of antigen-specific CD4+ T cells with viral peptide pools was carried out by the ViraFEST assay before sequencing. With roughly 9 days of culture completed, CD4+ T cells were isolated. As their vaccination, participants received two doses of either BNT162b2 or mRNA-1273. The antigens of these receptors remain unknown. The protocol was immunoSEQ multiplex PCR, while the TCRdb copy is restricted to in-frame clones and leaves out a portion. This table has some 68,000 clones, about 80% appearing once. Sequences were derived from CD4+ T cells from PBMCs cultured with HCoV-229E spike peptides, sampled after COVID-19 vaccination. These receptors were collected from a human donor who received a COVID-19 vaccine.

The genes are TRBV6-5 and TRBJ2-5; 7 nucleotides align to TRBD1. Germline-derived CDR1 and CDR2 are MNHEY and SVGAGI. The ends lost 5 bases at V and 5 bases at J; junction bases unmatched: 11. This CDR3 is 15 amino acids long. This CDR3 is CASSPPGQSRETQYF. CDR3 in DNA: TGTGCCAGCAGTCCCCCGGGACAGTCTCGGGAGACCCAGTACTTC.

The chain links TRBV6-5 to TRBJ1-2; D gene ambiguous. The CDR3 has 15 residues. The germline V gene has CDR1 MNHEY and CDR2 SVGAGI. V lost 2 bases and J lost 7, with 17 bases in between. The CDR3: CASSYGFSGLGGYTF. CDR3 DNA sequence: TGTGCCAGCAGTTACGGGTTTTCAGGACTGGGTGGCTACACCTTC.

The genes are TRBV18 and TRBJ2-5; D remains unclear. V was cut by 2 bases and J by 1 base, with 11 bases left in between. Germline V lookup: CDR1 KGHSH, CDR2 LQKENI. The CDR3 has 15 amino acids. The CDR3 DNA reads as TGTGCCAGCTCACCAAGGACGCCACCCCAAGAGACCCAGTACTTC. Its protein is CASSPRTPPQETQYF. Full variable domain (missing parts from reference TRBV18 and TRBJ2-5): NAGVMQNPRHLVRRRGQEARLRCSPMKGHSHVYWYRQLPEEGLKFMVYLQKENIIDESGMPKERFSAEFPKEGPSILRIQQVVRGDSAAYFCASSPRTPPQETQYFGPGTRLLVL.

The J gene is TRBJ2-5, the V gene TRBV7-6; D might be TRBD2 (7 bases). The length of the CDR3 is 16 residues. CDR1 is SGHVS and CDR2 is FNYEAQ in the germline V gene. V lost 5 bases to trimming and J lost 5 bases, with 21 bases between them. CDR3 sequence reads: CASSPREGEGGETQYF. The CDR3 nucleotides read TGTGCCAGCAGCCCCCGAGAGGGGGAGGGAGGGGAGACCCAGTACTTC. The variable domain in full, with the rest retrieved from reference TRBV7-6 and TRBJ2-5, is GAGVSQSPRYKVTKRGQDVALRCDPISGHVSLYWYRQALGQGPEFLTYFNYEAQQDKSGLPNDRFSAERPEGSISTLTIQRTEQRDSAMYRCASSPREGEGGETQYFGPGTRLLVL.

This clone was counted a single time. V usage is TRBV28 and J usage is TRBJ2-5; perhaps TRBD1 as D (5 bases). The germline V gene encodes CDR1 MDHEN and CDR2 SYDVKM. The CDR3 is 16 residues long. V was cut by 5 bases and J by 4 bases, with 20 bases left in between. The CDR3 DNA is TGTGCCAGCAGTGTCCAACCAGGGAAATTAAGAGAGACCCAGTACTTC. Translation: CASSVQPGKLRETQYF.

The rearrangement uses TRBV6-6 and TRBJ2-7; possible D gene TRBD1, 6 bases. The germline V gene has CDR1 MNHNY and CDR2 SVGAGI (reference sequence). The length of the CDR3 is 12 residues. V shed 6 bases and J shed 6 bases, with 12 bases lying between them. The CDR3 sequence: CASSQQGFEQYV. The CDR3 DNA sequence: TGTGCCAGCAGCCAACAGGGATTCGAGCAGTACGTC.

The chain carries TRBV19 and TRBJ2-4, with TRBD2 matching over 10 bases. Looked up from germline, CDR1 is LNHDA and CDR2 is SQIVND (reference sequence). Trimming at V came to 1 base and at J to 8 bases, leaving 5 bases not matched to a gene. CDR3 length: 15 amino acids. CDR3 loop: CASSIVSSGGDIQYF. DNA of the CDR3: TGTGCCAGTAGTATAGTTTCCAGCGGGGGGGACATTCAGTACTTC.

V is TRBV11-2 and J is TRBJ2-2; D is ambiguous. Trimming shortened V by 2 bases and J by 7 bases, and 2 bases separated the two germline ends. This CDR3 is 11 amino acids long. Germline V CDR1 and CDR2: SGHAT, FQNNGV. CDR3 DNA sequence: TGTGCCAGCAGCTTATTCGGGGAGCTGTTTTTT. Protein sequence: CASSLFGELFF.

This chain links TRBV4-1 with TRBJ2-5, with D perhaps being TRBD1 or TRBD2 (5 bases each). V shed 3 bases and J shed 4 bases, with 12 bases lying between them. The germline V gene has CDR1 MGHRA and CDR2 YSYEKL. The CDR3 is 14 residues long. CDR3 nucleotides: TGCGCCAGCAGCCAGGTCCAGGGACGAGAGACCCAGTACTTC. This translates into CASSQVQGRETQYF.